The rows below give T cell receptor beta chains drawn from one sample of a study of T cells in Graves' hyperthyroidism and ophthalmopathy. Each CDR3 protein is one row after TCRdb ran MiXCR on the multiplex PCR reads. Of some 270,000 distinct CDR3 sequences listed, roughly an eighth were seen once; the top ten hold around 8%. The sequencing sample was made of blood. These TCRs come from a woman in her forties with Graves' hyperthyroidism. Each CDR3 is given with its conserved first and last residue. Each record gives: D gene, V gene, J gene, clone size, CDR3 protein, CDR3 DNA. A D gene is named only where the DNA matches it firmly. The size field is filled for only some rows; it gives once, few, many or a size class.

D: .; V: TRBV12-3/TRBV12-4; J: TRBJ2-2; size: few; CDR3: CASSHDTDTGELFF; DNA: TGTGCCAGCAGCCACGACACTGACACCGGGGAGCTGTTTTTT
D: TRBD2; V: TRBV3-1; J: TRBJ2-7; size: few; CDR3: CASSQRPSGSYEQYF; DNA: TGTGCCAGCAGCCAAAGGCCTAGCGGCTCCTACGAGCAGTACTTC
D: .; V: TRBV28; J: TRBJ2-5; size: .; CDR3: CASSYDLGVYQETQYF; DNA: TGTGCCAGCAGTTATGACTTGGGTGTTTACCAAGAAACCCAGTACTTC
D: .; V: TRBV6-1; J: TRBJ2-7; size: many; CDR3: CASSERGTVLEQYF; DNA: TGTGCCAGCAGTGAGAGGGGTACTGTCCTCGAGCAGTACTTC
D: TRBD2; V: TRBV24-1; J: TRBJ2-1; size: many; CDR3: CATSDASSGRDNEQFF; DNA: TGTGCCACCAGTGATGCCTCTAGCGGGAGGGACAATGAGCAGTTCTTC
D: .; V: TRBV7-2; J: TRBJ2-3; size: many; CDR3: CASSLNGQGSTDTQYF; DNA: TGTGCCAGCAGCTTAAATGGGCAGGGTAGCACAGATACGCAGTATTTT
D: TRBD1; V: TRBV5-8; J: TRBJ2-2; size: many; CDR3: CASSTRTGVTGELFF; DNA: TGTGCCAGCAGCACCAGGACAGGGGTTACCGGGGAGCTGTTTTTT
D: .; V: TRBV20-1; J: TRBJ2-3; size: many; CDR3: CSARDYRGRADTQYF; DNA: TGCAGTGCTAGGGACTACAGGGGTAGGGCAGATACGCAGTATTTT
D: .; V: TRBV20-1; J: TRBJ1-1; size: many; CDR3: CSAREATVNTEAFF; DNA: TGCAGTGCTAGAGAAGCGACAGTGAACACTGAAGCTTTCTTT
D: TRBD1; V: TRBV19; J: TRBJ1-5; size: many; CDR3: CASRDRGNQPQHF; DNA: TGTGCCAGCCGGGACAGGGGGAATCAGCCCCAGCATTTT
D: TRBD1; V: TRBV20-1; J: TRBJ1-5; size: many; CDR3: CSAREGTENQPQHF; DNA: TGCAGTGCTAGAGAAGGGACAGAAAATCAGCCCCAGCATTTT
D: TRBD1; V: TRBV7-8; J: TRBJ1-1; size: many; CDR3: CASSFRTGYVNTEAFF; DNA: TGTGCCAGCAGCTTCCGGACAGGGTACGTAAACACTGAAGCTTTCTTT
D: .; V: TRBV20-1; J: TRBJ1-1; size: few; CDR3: CSAREAGGQAFTEAFF; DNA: TGCAGTGCTAGAGAAGCGGGGGGCCAGGCTTTCACTGAAGCTTTCTTT
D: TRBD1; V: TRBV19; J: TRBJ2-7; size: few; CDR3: CASSPGQGSIEQYF; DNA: TGTGCCAGTAGCCCGGGACAGGGGTCAATCGAGCAGTACTTC
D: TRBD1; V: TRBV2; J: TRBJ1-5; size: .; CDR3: CARRDRTNQPQHF; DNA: TGTGCCAGAAGGGACAGAACCAATCAGCCCCAGCATTTT
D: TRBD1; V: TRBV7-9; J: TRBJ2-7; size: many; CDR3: CASSPGTGVNEQYF; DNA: TGTGCCAGCAGCCCAGGGACAGGAGTCAACGAGCAGTACTTC
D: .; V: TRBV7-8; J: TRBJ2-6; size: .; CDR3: CASSLPSSSGANVLTF; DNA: TGTGCCAGCAGCTTGCCCTCCAGCTCTGGGGCCAACGTCCTGACTTTC
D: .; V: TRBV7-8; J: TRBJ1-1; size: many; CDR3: CASSSGRLNTEAFF; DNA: TGTGCCAGCAGCTCAGGACGCCTGAACACTGAAGCTTTCTTT
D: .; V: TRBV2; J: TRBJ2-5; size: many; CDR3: CASTVRMRQETQYF; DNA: TGTGCCAGCACAGTCAGGATGAGGCAAGAGACCCAGTACTTC
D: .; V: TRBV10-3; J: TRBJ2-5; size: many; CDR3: CAISAGTIEETQYF; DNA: TGTGCCATCAGTGCCGGGACAATCGAAGAGACCCAGTACTTC
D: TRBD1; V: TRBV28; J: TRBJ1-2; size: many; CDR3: CASRQGAGGYTF; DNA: TGTGCCAGCAGACAGGGGGCGGGTGGCTACACCTTC
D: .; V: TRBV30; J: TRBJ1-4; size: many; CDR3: CAWSISVEKLFF; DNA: TGTGCCTGGAGTATTTCCGTCGAAAAACTGTTTTTT
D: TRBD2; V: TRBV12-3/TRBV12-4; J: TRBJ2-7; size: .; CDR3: CASLLAGAYEQYF; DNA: TGTGCCAGCTTGTTAGCGGGAGCCTACGAGCAGTACTTC
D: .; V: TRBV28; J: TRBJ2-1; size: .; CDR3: CASSFMRPNHNEQFF; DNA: TGTGCCAGCAGTTTTATGCGCCCAAATCACAATGAGCAGTTCTTC
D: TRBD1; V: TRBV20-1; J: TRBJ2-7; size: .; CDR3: CSAPGVGGQGTEQYF; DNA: TGCAGTGCCCCGGGGGTGGGGGGACAGGGAACCGAGCAGTACTTC
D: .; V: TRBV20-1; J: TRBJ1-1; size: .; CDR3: CSARVQGFSEAFF; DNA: TGCAGTGCTAGAGTGCAGGGATTTTCTGAAGCTTTCTTT
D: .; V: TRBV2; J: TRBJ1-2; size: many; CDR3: CASSEGGSNYGYTF; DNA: TGTGCCAGCAGTGAAGGAGGGTCTAACTATGGCTACACCTTC
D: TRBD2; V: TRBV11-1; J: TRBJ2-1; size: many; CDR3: CASSLGTSDNEQFF; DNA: TGTGCCAGCAGCTTGGGGACTAGCGACAATGAGCAGTTCTTC
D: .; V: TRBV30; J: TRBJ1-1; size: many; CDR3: CAWSPPIRSNTEAFF; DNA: TGTGCCTGGAGTCCACCGATCAGGAGCAACACTGAAGCTTTCTTT
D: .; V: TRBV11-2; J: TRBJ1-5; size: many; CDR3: CASSTYSNQPQHF; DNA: TGTGCCAGCAGCACTTATAGCAATCAGCCCCAGCATTTT
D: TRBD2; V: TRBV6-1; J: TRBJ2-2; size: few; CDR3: CASSHSGRRTGELFF; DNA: TGTGCCAGCAGCCATAGCGGGAGGAGGACCGGGGAGCTGTTTTTT
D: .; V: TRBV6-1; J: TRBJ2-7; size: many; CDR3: CASSIGGRYEQYF; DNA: TGTGCCAGCAGTATTGGGGGCAGGTACGAGCAGTACTTC
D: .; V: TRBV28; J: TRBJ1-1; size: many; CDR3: CASSFKAGNTEAFF; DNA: TGTGCCAGCAGTTTTAAGGCGGGCAACACTGAAGCTTTCTTT
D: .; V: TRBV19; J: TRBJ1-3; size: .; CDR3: CASSISRDSGNTIYF; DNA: TGTGCCAGTAGTATTTCACGGGACTCTGGAAACACCATATATTTT
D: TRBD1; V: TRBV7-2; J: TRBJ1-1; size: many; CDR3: CASSYVQGATEAFF; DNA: TGTGCCAGCAGCTACGTACAGGGGGCAACTGAAGCTTTCTTT
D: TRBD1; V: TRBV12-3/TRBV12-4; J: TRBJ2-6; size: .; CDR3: CASRPRQGPNVLTF; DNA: TGTGCCAGCAGGCCAAGACAGGGGCCCAACGTCCTGACTTTC
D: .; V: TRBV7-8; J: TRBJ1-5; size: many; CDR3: CASSFGTSVGNQPQHF; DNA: TGTGCCAGCAGCTTCGGGACATCGGTTGGCAATCAGCCCCAGCATTTT
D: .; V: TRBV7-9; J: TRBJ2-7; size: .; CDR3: CASSYFDREQYF; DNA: TGTGCCAGCAGCTATTTCGACCGCGAGCAGTACTTC
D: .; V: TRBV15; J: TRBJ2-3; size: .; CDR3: CATSTTGSSTDTQYF; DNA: TGTGCCACCAGCACAACAGGATCTAGCACAGATACGCAGTATTTT
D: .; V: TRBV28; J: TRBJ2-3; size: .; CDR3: CASSLDGLGQDTQYF; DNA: TGTGCCAGCAGCTTGGACGGCCTCGGACAGGATACGCAGTATTTT
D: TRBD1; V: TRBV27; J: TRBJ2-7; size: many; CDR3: CASSLGQGAYEQYF; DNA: TGTGCCAGCAGTCTGGGACAGGGGGCCTACGAGCAGTACTTC
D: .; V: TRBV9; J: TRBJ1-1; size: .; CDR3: CASSIVGGLANTEAFF; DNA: TGTGCCAGCAGCATCGTGGGGGGGCTTGCGAACACTGAAGCTTTCTTT
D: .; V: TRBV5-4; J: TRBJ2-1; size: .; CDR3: CASSLEPGLNNEQFF; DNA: TGTGCCAGCAGCTTGGAACCGGGGCTGAACAATGAGCAGTTCTTC
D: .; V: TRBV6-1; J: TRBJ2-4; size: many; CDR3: CASSQSGQNIQYF; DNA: TGTGCCAGCAGCCAAAGTGGTCAAAACATTCAGTACTTC
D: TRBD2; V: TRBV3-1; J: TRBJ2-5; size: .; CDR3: CASSRTSLETQYF; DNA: TGTGCCAGCAGCCGGACTAGTTTGGAGACCCAGTACTTC
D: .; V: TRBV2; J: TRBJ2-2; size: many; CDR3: CASKLDTGELFF; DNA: TGTGCCAGCAAACTAGACACCGGGGAGCTGTTTTTT